This record concerns one TCR beta chain sequence. Its antigen is unknown. No base qualities exist here, and no much larger clone lies one base off it. The sample comes from a study of blood T cell repertoires in COVID-19 (TCRdb year 2020). Notes on the research overall: Collaborator samples came from the United States, Italy and Spain and covered acute and convalescent phases of COVID-19. The material from the prospective study consisted of cDNA or gDNA derived from T cells, B-cell-depleted T cells, or PBMCs. The dataset comprised deeply sampled blood TCRbeta repertoires from subjects exposed to, actively infected with, or recovered from COVID-19. The repertoires were made available in a free public database intended to serve as a resource for research on the immune response to SARS-CoV-2. Samples were obtained from the ongoing ImmuneRACE study (first 160 participants) and from approximately 1,200 subjects provided by 6 global collaborators. A de-identified subject ID, COVID-19 status, age in years and sex were almost always included in the sample metadata. HLA class I and class II types, where available, came from metadata supplied by the sample provider rather than from assay-based typing.

Each collaborating institution followed its own protocols to collect whole blood in K2EDTA tubes. Collaborator samples were shipped for TCRbeta analysis as frozen whole blood, isolated PBMCs, or DNA extracted from either sample type. Inclusive of the bounding cysteine and phenylalanine, the CDR3 is 14 residues long. The DNA shown is the 42-base CDR3, in frame from base 1. Clipping removes 3 bases from V and 5 bases from J, with 5 as the unmatched junction base count. CDR1 is given as SGHRS and CDR2 as YFSETQ, both from the germline V gene. Paper-wide results and their limitations: The amount of clinical and demographic metadata varied by source and participant and was provided uncurated.

TCRbeta CDR3 regions were amplified from genomic DNA by means of the immunoSEQ Assay, a bias-controlled multiplex PCR. Processing in the source paper ran as follows. Within the assay, amplification of reference gene primers was used to estimate how many nucleated cells each sample contained. Sequence reads were collapsed and filtered to measure the absolute abundance of every unique TCRbeta CDR3 rearrangement. For each sample, productive Simpson clonality was calculated as the square root of Simpson's diversity index over productive rearrangements. The table was pulled from immuneACCESS by TCRdb, which kept in-frame rearrangements only. Such tables lose some clones; where checked, under half of the loss comes from unresolved V genes, and the rest has no known cause. Clone size and V and J calls were adopted from that table, with D and trimming inferred from the DNA. The sample data list 90,000 to 130,000 clones, and about 80% of these were observed just once. In total, the top ten clones hold about 4.1% of the sample.

Input material: peripheral blood. The rearrangement combines TRBV5-1 with TRBJ2-7; 10 central nucleotides agree with TRBD2. The TCR originated in a woman older than 75 with acute or convalescent COVID-19. The CDR3 protein is CASSSGLAPNEQYF. The DNA is as follows: TGCGCCAGCAGCTCGGGACTAGCGCCTAACGAGCAGTACTTC.